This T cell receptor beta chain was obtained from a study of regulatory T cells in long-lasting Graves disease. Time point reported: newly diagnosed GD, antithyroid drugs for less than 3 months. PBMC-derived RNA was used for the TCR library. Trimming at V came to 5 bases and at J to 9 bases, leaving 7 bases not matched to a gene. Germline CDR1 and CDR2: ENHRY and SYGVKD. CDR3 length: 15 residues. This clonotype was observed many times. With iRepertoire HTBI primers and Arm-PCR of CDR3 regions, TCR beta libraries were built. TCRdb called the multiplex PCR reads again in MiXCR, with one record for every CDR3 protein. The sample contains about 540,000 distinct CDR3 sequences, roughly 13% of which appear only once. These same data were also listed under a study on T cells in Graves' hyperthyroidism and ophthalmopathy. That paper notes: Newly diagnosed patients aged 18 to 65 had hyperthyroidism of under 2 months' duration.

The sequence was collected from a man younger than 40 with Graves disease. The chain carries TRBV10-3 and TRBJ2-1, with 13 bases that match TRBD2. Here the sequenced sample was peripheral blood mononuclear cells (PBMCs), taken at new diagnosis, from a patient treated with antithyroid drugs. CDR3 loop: CAISRATSGRTEQFF. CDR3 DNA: TGTGCCATCAGTCGCGCGACTAGCGGGAGGACTGAGCAGTTCTTC.